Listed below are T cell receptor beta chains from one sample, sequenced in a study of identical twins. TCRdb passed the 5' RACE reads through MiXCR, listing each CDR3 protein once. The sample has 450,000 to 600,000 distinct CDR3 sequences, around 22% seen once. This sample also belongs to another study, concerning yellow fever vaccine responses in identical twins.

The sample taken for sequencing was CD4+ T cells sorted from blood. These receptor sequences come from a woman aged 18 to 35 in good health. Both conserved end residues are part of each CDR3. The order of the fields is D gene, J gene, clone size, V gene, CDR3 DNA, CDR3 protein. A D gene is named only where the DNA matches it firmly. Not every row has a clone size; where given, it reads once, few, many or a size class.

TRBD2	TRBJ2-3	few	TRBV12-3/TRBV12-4	TGTGCCAGCAGTTTAGCGCATCGTCCTATTGGGCTAGCGGAGGTGAGAGGTTTCACAGATACGCAGTATTTT	CASSLAHRPIGLAEVRGFTDTQYF
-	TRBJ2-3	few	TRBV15	TGTGCCACCAGCAAGGACTTTGCTGGCACAGATACGCAGTATTTT	CATSKDFAGTDTQYF
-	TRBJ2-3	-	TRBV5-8	TGTGCCAGCAGCTTTGTGACAACGAGCACAGATACGCAGTATTTT	CASSFVTTSTDTQYF
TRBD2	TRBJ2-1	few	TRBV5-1	TGCGCCAGCAGACCTAGCGGGAGTCCCTACAATGAGCAGTTCTTC	CASRPSGSPYNEQFF
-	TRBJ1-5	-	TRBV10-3	TGTGCCATCAGGACGCCTGGACAGCCCCAGCATTTT	CAIRTPGQPQHF
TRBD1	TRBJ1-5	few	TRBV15	TGTGCCACCAGCGCCCCCGGGACAGTCAATCAGCCCCAGCATTTT	CATSAPGTVNQPQHF
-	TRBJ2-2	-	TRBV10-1	TGCGCCAGCGGGCGAGAAACCGGGGAGCTGTTTTTT	CASGRETGELFF
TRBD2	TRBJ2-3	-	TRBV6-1	TGTGCCAGCACCCCGACGGGGGGGCTGGTAGATACGCAGTATTTT	CASTPTGGLVDTQYF
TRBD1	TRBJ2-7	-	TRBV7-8	TGTGCCAGCAGCTTACCTCCGGGACAGGGGATGGGGGAGCAGTACTTC	CASSLPPGQGMGEQYF
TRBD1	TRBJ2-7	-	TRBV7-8	TGTGCCAGCAGCCCGCTGGGACAGATACCCTACGAGCAGTACTTC	CASSPLGQIPYEQYF
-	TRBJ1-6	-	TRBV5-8	TGTGCCAGCAGCTTGGACAGGAATTCACCCCTCCACTTT	CASSLDRNSPLHF
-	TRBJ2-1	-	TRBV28	TGTGCCACCATCTCAAGCGGAGTTGTGGGTGTGCAGTTCTTC	CATISSGVVGVQFF
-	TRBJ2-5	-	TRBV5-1	TGCGCCAGCAGCGCTATACAGGGACCCGAGACCCAGTACTTC	CASSAIQGPETQYF
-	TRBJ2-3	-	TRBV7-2	TGTGCCAGCAGCTTATCCCGTAGCACAGATACGCAGTATTTT	CASSLSRSTDTQYF
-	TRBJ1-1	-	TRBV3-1	TGTGCCAGCAGCCAAGGGGTTCTGACAGACACTGAAGCTTTCTTT	CASSQGVLTDTEAFF
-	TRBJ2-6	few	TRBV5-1	TGCGCCAGCAGCTCCGTCGACTCTGGTTCCCTGACTTTC	CASSSVDSGSLTF
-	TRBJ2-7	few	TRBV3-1	TGTGCCAGCAGCCAAGAGGTCCGATGGGCGGGGAGCTCCTACGAGCAGTACTTC	CASSQEVRWAGSSYEQYF
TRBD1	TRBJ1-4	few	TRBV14	TGTGCCAGCAGCCAACTGAGACAGGGGAGGGGAAAACTGTTTTTT	CASSQLRQGRGKLFF
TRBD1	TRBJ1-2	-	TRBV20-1	TGCAGTGCTCCCACAGGGGGAAAAGACTATGGCTACACCTTC	CSAPTGGKDYGYTF
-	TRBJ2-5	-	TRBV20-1	TGCAGTGCTAGACTCGCGGGTCGAGAGACCCAGTACTTC	CSARLAGRETQYF
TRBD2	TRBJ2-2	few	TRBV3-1	TGTGCCAGCAGCCAAGATCCTGCGCGGGGGGGTGACCCGAGGACCGGGGAGCTGTTTTTT	CASSQDPARGGDPRTGELFF
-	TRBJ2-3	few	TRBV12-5	TGTGCTAGTGGTTTGTCAGATACGCAGTATTTT	CASGLSDTQYF
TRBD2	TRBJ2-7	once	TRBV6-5	TGTGCCAGCAGTTACAGGGCGGGGGGCTACGAGCAGTACTTC	CASSYRAGGYEQYF
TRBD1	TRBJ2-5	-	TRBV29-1	TGCAGCGTTGAAGGGACAGGGTTGAGGGGGACCCAGTACTTC	CSVEGTGLRGTQYF
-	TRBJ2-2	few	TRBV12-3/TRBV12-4	TGTGCCAGCAGGAGGGTGGGGGACACCGGGGAGCTGTTTTTT	CASRRVGDTGELFF